This TCR beta chain was sequenced for a study of a mutant IDH1 vaccine in newly diagnosed glioma (dated by TCRdb to about 2021). Background for the entire study: Vaccination started 4-6 weeks after radiotherapy alone, or was given together with temozolomide cycles in the groups whose treatment included chemotherapy. Of the 30 to 35 treated patients, about 62% were male and about 40% were female, and a mean age of approximately 40 years was recorded. Before enrollment, most patients had been given radiochemotherapy with temozolomide as standard therapy, while the rest had received either radiotherapy alone or temozolomide alone. The week-35 safety follow-up took place at visit V12, and the week-47 end of study took place at visit V13. Six visits were used for peripheral blood collection: V03 (baseline), V05, V07, V10, V12 and V13. Longitudinal TCRB deep sequencing was performed for about 25 treated patients wherever samples were available for exploratory analyses.

In the case of this clone: Its recognized antigen is unknown. No quality values exist for individual bases; no much larger clone is one base distant.

Broader findings and caveats from the paper: Selection of PBMC samples for TCRB deep sequencing was based on availability. Changes in the top peripheral T cell clonotypes picked up by TCRB sequencing did not appear to be linked to pseudoprogression. According to the authors, sample limitations meant that analyses of patient blood samples could not be reproduced. Immune responses induced by the vaccine were seen in 93.3% of patients across multiple MHC alleles.

Library preparation was by the immunoSEQ multiplex PCR assay. Rearranged TCR beta chain sequences were amplified with the hsTCRB Kit following the manufacturer's protocol. Sequencing of TCRB libraries was carried out on an Illumina MiSeq. As for how the authors treated the data: The kit vendor's proprietary platform handled demultiplexing, trimming and gene mapping. Sourced from immuneACCESS, this table was stored by TCRdb with only in-frame sequences that have V and J called. A share of the clones is absent; for the studies checked, an unresolved V gene accounts for under half, and the remainder has no known explanation. The DNA was the basis for D and trimming; V, J and clone size are from that table. The sample table holds just over 65,000 clones, of which roughly 83% were seen once. Approximately 12% of the sample rests with the top ten. The cysteine opens and the phenylalanine closes a CDR3 of 16 amino acids. Just the 48-base CDR3 DNA is kept, in frame starting at base 1. CDR1 and CDR2, per the germline V gene, are SNHLY and FYNNEI. The junction shows trimming of 3 bases on V and 3 bases on J, plus 15 bases between the germline ends.

Sample time point, as interpreted from the label and publication: week 35, safety follow-up. Each vaccine dose, consisting of 300 ug of a 20-mer mutant IDH1 peptide in Montanide, was administered subcutaneously with topical imiquimod. Across visits V03 through V10, patients got a total of eight vaccinations, given in weeks 1, 3, 5, 7, 11, 15, 19 and 23. The donors had newly diagnosed IDH1-mutant astrocytomas of WHO grade 3 or 4 that showed loss of nuclear ATRX. The samples were drawn from NOA16, a multicentre, single-arm, open-label phase I trial in Germany that tested a mutant IDH1 peptide vaccine in humans for the first time. Genomic DNA for TCRB sequencing was isolated from EDTA blood with the DNeasy Blood and Tissue Kit.

This receptor was obtained from a young man with glioma. Sequences were derived from PBMCs, sampled from a glioma patient whose treatment included an IDH1 peptide vaccine. In this chain, TRBV2 is recombined with TRBJ1-5, with the D gene not clear enough to name. The CDR3: CASSEGRRGFNQPQHF. The nucleotides read TGTGCCAGCAGTGAGGGGAGGAGAGGGTTCAATCAGCCCCAGCATTTT.